These 24 T cell receptor beta chains came from one sample sequenced in a study of regulatory T cells in long-lasting Graves disease. Sequencing libraries for TCR beta were prepared with iRepertoire HTBI primers and Arm-PCR of CDR3 regions. One entry per CDR3 protein results from TCRdb running MiXCR on the multiplex PCR reads. Of hundreds of thousands of distinct CDR3 sequences in the sample, about a fifth are singletons; the top ten hold roughly 8%. Time point: persistent/refractory GD, antithyroid drugs over 5 years with positive TRAb. PBMC-derived RNA was used for the TCR library. The input for sequencing was peripheral blood mononuclear cells (PBMCs), taken when the disease was refractory, from a patient treated with antithyroid drugs. The receptors shown here come from a female donor with Graves disease.

This clonotype showed up many times. This chain links TRBV12-3 or TRBV12-4 with TRBJ2-7; 13 bases line up with TRBD2. V trimming: 5 bases; J trimming: 6 bases; junction bases outside the gene matches: 10. This CDR3 region has 16 residues. The CDR3 loop reads CASSGGLAGTSPEQYF. CDR3 DNA: TGTGCCAGCAGTGGGGGACTAGCGGGAACCTCCCCCGAGCAGTACTTC.

Written as DNA, the CDR3 is TGCAGCGTTCGTTCCACAGCCTACTATGGCTACACCTTC. Amino acids: CSVRSTAYYGYTF. This chain uses TRBV29-1 with TRBJ1-2; D gene unclear. V shed 5 bases and J shed 3 bases, with 13 bases lying between them. The germline V gene encodes CDR1 SQVTM and CDR2 ANQGSEA. This CDR3 is built from 13 residues.

The rearrangement links TRBV5-4 to TRBJ1-5; tentative D call: TRBD1 (5 bases). CDR1 is SGHNT and CDR2 is YYREEE in the germline V gene (reference sequence). Trimming cost V 0 bases and J 3 bases, with 10 bases left between them. The CDR3 is 15 residues long. The CDR3 DNA sequence: TGTGCCAGCAGCTTGGGTGGGGGACTCAATCAGCCCCAGCATTTT. Protein product: CASSLGGGLNQPQHF. The full variable domain, in which reference TRBV5-4 and TRBJ1-5 provide the parts outside the CDR3, is ETGVTQSPTHLIKTRGQQVTLRCSSQSGHNTVSWYQQALGQGPQFIFQYYREEENGRGNFPPRFSGLQFPNYSSELNVNALELDDSALYLCASSLGGGLNQPQHFGDGTRLSIL.

The DNA of the CDR3 is TGTGCCAGCAGCTTAACGTTTGGACAAGTCAATGAGCAGTTCTTC. Residues: CASSLTFGQVNEQFF. The chain links TRBV7-3 to TRBJ2-1; D is perhaps TRBD1 (5 bases). Looked up from germline, CDR1 is SGHTA and CDR2 is FQGTGA. There are 15 residues in the CDR3. V shed 0 bases and J shed 6 bases, with 12 bases lying between them.

This clonotype was seen at least ten times. The J gene is TRBJ1-5, the V gene TRBV2; D unresolved. There are 13 residues in the CDR3. V was trimmed by 4 bases and J by 6 bases, leaving 10 bases between them. CDR1 SNHLY and CDR2 FYNNEI come from the germline V gene. CDR3 region: CASSAPDGQPQHF. In nucleotides, the CDR3 is TGTGCCAGCAGTGCCCCAGACGGTCAGCCCCAGCATTTT.

This clonotype was counted at least ten times. V is TRBV7-6 and J is TRBJ1-1; no clear D gene. V was trimmed by 6 bases and J by 1 base, leaving 6 bases between them. CDR3 length equals 12 residues. Germline loops: CDR1 SGHVS, CDR2 FNYEAQ. CDR3 DNA: TGTGCCAGCAGAGCCCAGAACACTGAAGCTTTCTTT. Translating gives CASRAQNTEAFF.

The sample holds a few counts of this clonotype. V and J are TRBV7-9 and TRBJ2-2; the match to TRBD2 covers 7 bases. With V trimmed by 2 bases and J by 5 bases, 8 bases remained unmatched. This CDR3 has 16 residues. Germline V gene lookup returns CDR1 SEHNR and CDR2 FQNEAQ (reference sequence). This CDR3 is CASSLLSGGPTGELFF. The CDR3, as DNA: TGTGCCAGCAGCTTACTTTCGGGAGGCCCAACCGGGGAGCTGTTTTTT.

About this clonotype: A much larger clone differs from this one at a single base, so this may be a read error. This chain uses TRBV28 with TRBJ1-5, with D perhaps matching TRBD1 (5 bases). V dropped 8 bases and J dropped 12 bases, with 23 bases sitting between them. Per germline, CDR1 MDHEN and CDR2 SYDVKM. The CDR3 has 14 amino acids. This CDR3 is CASGQPGRLVVQHF. Here the CDR3 DNA reads TGTGCCAGCGGTCAACCGGGACGGCTTGTGGTCCAGCATTTT. The full variable domain, in which reference TRBV28 and TRBJ1-5 provide the parts outside the CDR3, is DVKVTQSSRYLVKRTGEKVFLECVQDMDHENMFWYRQDPGLGLRLIYFSYDVKMKEKGDIPEGYSVSREKKERFSLILESASTNQTSMYLCASGQPGRLVVQHFGDGTRLSIL.

This chain connects TRBV28 to TRBJ2-1, with D unclear. The CDR3 has 10 amino acids. The V and J ends lost 3 bases and 9 bases respectively, with 3 bases between them. Germline V gives CDR1 MDHEN, CDR2 SYDVKM. CDR3 sequence: CASSFGEQFF. The CDR3 DNA reads as TGTGCCAGCAGTTTTGGTGAGCAGTTCTTC.

This chain's CDR3 is CAIRAGLSTDTQYF. The CDR3 coding sequence is TGTGCCATCAGGGCCGGGTTGAGCACAGATACGCAGTATTTT. This rearrangement joins TRBV10-3 to TRBJ2-3; D is undetermined. Trimming removed 6 bases from V and 0 bases from J, with 10 bases in between. CDR1 is ENHRY and CDR2 is SYGVKD in the germline V gene. The CDR3 runs to 14 residues.

CDR3 in DNA: TGCAGTGCTAAAAGAGATCAGCCCCAGCATTTT. Translating gives CSAKRDQPQHF. The chain employs TRBV20-1 and TRBJ1-5, with no clear D. Germline V gene data show CDR1 as DFQATT and CDR2 as SNEGSKA (reference sequence). The CDR3 runs to 11 residues. Trimming pared 4 bases from V and 5 bases from J, leaving 6 bases between.

The genes are TRBV29-1 and TRBJ2-7, with a tentative D call TRBD1 (5 bases). In germline, CDR1 is SQVTM, CDR2 ANQGSEA. The CDR3 sequence is 13 residues long. Trimming took 2 bases from V and 3 from J, leaving 11 bases between them. For the CDR3, the DNA is TGCAGCGTTGAATGGCAGGGATTCTACGAGCAGTACTTC. Translating it yields CSVEWQGFYEQYF.

The chain joins TRBV4-3 to TRBJ1-6, with D perhaps TRBD1 (5 bases). The V gene's germline CDR1 is LGHNA and CDR2 YSLEER. The ends were cut back, 1 base at V and 7 bases at J, with 11 bases in the middle. There are 15 residues in the CDR3. The CDR3: CASSQGQGSNSPLHF. The CDR3 nucleotides are TGCGCCAGCAGCCAAGGTCAGGGCTCCAATTCACCCCTCCACTTT.

As DNA, the CDR3 is TGTGCCTGGGGACTAGCGGGGACCTCCTACGAGCAGTACTTC. Its translation: CAWGLAGTSYEQYF. The chain joins TRBV30 to TRBJ2-7, with TRBD2 matching 12 bases. Losses at the gene ends were 5 bases for V and 0 bases for J; bases not matched to a gene: 2. The CDR3 has 14 amino acids. CDR1 is GTSNPN, CDR2 SVGIG, per germline (reference sequence). The variable domain in full, with the rest retrieved from reference TRBV30 and TRBJ2-7, is SQTIHQWPATLVQPVGSPLSLECTVEGTSNPNLYWYRQAAGRGLQLLFYSVGIGQISSEVPQNLSASRPQDRQFILSSKKLLLSDSGFYLCAWGLAGTSYEQYFGPGTRLTVT.

About this clonotype: Just one base apart from a much larger clone, this may be a read error. This chain uses TRBV2 with TRBJ2-5; 7 bases map to TRBD1. There are 14 residues in the CDR3. J gave up 11 bases and V 6 bases, and 15 bases lay outside the gene matches. Germline V lookup: CDR1 SNHLY, CDR2 FYNNEI. The DNA for the CDR3 is TGTGCCAGCAGGTCAGGACAGGTAGGGAATGAGCAGTACTTC. It is translated as CASRSGQVGNEQYF.

The rearrangement uses TRBV7-2 and TRBJ2-1, with 11 nucleotides matching TRBD1. Germline V gives CDR1 SGHTA, CDR2 FQGNSA. V was clipped by 6 bases and J by 9 bases; unmatched bases: 10. The CDR3 has 15 amino acids. The CDR3 sequence: CASSSGQGADVEQFF. The CDR3 nucleotides read TGTGCCAGCAGTTCCGGACAGGGGGCAGATGTTGAGCAGTTCTTC. Variable domain in full (rest from reference TRBV7-2 and TRBJ2-1): GAGVSQSPSNKVTEKGKDVELRCDPISGHTALYWYRQSLGQGLEFLIYFQGNSAPDKSGLPSDRFSAERTGGSVSTLTIQRTQQEDSAVYLCASSSGQGADVEQFFGPGTRLTVL.

The sample holds a few counts of this clonotype. The J gene is TRBJ1-5, the V gene TRBV15, with 8 bases lining up with TRBD1. The J segment lost 5 bases and the V segment lost 2 bases, leaving 5 bases of the junction unmatched. This CDR3 is built from 15 residues. Per the germline V gene, CDR1 is LNHNV and CDR2 is YYDKDF (reference sequence). The CDR3 spells CATSRLDRVDQPQHF. CDR3 DNA: TGTGCCACCAGCAGATTGGACAGGGTGGATCAGCCCCAGCATTTT.

This clonotype was counted between two and nine times. This rearrangement joins TRBV7-8 to TRBJ1-6; D remains ambiguous. V lost 5 bases and J lost 6, with 14 bases in between. Germline V gene data show CDR1 as SGHVS and CDR2 as FQNEAQ. This CDR3 is 15 amino acids long. This CDR3 is CASSREAVFNSPLHF. The CDR3 nucleotides read TGTGCCAGCAGCCGGGAGGCAGTTTTTAATTCACCCCTCCACTTT.

In this sample, this clonotype turned up many times. The rearrangement joins TRBV6-9 to TRBJ1-1, with D unclear. The germline gives CDR1 MNHGY, CDR2 SVAAGI. Trimming took 2 bases from V and 2 from J, leaving 6 bases between them. There are 13 residues in the CDR3. CDR3 in DNA: TGTGCCAGCAGTTATCAGTCCAACACTGAAGCTTTCTTT. It encodes CASSYQSNTEAFF.

The genes are TRBV7-2 and TRBJ2-5, with 10 bases identical to TRBD2. The length of the CDR3 is 18 residues. Germline values: CDR1 SGHTA, CDR2 FQGNSA. V gave up 0 bases and J gave up 1 base; unmatched junction bases: 8. The CDR3 DNA is TGTGCCAGCAGCTTAGCACTAGCGGGACCTAGGATCCAAGAGACCCAGTACTTC. Translation: CASSLALAGPRIQETQYF.

This clonotype was recorded at least ten times. This rearrangement joins TRBV28 to TRBJ1-5; D may be TRBD1 (6 bases). The V end lost 6 bases, the J end lost 9 bases, and 21 bases lay between the germline ends. The CDR3 is 15 amino acids. Germline CDR1 and CDR2: MDHEN and SYDVKM. CDR3 amino acids: CASSPGPGELTPQHF. In DNA form, the CDR3 reads TGTGCCAGCAGCCCCGGGCCAGGGGAACTGACGCCCCAGCATTTT.

This clonotype has a count of ten or more. The chain links TRBV6-1 to TRBJ2-7; a possible D gene is TRBD1 (6 bases). The CDR3 has 15 residues. The germline V gene encodes CDR1 MNHNS and CDR2 SASEGT. Deletions cut 4 bases from V and 5 bases from J, with 18 bases between. The DNA for the CDR3 is TGTGCCAGCAGTGGTAGGACAGACCCTTCCGACGAGCAGTACTTC. Translation: CASSGRTDPSDEQYF.

The chain links TRBV27 to TRBJ2-6, with 8 bases lining up with TRBD1. In germline, CDR1 is MNHEY, CDR2 SMNVEV (reference sequence). CDR3 length equals 18 residues. The V and J ends lost 5 bases and 0 bases, in that order; junction bases with no gene match: 9. As DNA, the CDR3 is TGTGCCAGCAGTATAATGGGACAGGTCTACTCTGGGGCCAACGTCCTGACTTTC. Translation: CASSIMGQVYSGANVLTF.

This clonotype was counted at least ten times. The rearrangement uses TRBV10-3 and TRBJ1-5; D remains ambiguous. V shed 0 bases and J shed 1 base, with 10 bases lying between them. The CDR3 consists of 16 residues. Germline V gives CDR1 ENHRY, CDR2 SYGVKD. CDR3 sequence: CAISESKGGSNQPQHF. CDR3 nucleotides: TGTGCCATCAGTGAGTCGAAGGGCGGAAGCAATCAGCCCCAGCATTTT.